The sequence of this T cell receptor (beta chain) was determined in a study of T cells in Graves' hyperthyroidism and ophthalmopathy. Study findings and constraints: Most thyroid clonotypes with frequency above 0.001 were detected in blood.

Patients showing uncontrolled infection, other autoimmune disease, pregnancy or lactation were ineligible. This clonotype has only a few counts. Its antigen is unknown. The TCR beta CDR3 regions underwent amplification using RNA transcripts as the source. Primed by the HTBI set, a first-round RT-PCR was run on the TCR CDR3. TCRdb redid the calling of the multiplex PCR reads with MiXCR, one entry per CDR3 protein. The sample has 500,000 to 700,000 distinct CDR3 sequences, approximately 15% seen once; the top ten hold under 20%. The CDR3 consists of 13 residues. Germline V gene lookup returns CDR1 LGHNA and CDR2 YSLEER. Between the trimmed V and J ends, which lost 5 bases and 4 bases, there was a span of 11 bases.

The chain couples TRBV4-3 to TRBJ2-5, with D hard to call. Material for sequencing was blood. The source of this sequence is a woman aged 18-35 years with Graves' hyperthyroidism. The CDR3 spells CASSIRTAETQYF. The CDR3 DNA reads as TGCGCCAGCAGCATTCGGACGGCAGAGACCCAGTACTTC.